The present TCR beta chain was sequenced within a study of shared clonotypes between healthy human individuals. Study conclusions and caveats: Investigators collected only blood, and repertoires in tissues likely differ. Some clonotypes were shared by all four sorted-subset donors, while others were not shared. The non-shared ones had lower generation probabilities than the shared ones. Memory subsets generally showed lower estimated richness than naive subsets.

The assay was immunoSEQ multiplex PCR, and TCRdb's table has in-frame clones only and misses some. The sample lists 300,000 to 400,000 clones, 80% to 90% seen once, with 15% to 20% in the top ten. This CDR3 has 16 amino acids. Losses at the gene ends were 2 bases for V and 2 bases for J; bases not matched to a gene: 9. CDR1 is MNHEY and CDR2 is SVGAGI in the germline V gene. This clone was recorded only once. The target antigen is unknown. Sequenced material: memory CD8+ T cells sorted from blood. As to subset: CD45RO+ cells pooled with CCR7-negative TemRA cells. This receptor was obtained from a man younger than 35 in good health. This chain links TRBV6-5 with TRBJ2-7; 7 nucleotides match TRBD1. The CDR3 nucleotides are TGTGCCAGCAGTTACGCCTCTGAGGGGGCCGCCTACGAGCAGTACTTC. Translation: CASSYASEGAAYEQYF.